This T cell receptor (beta chain) appears in the sequencing data of a study of cytomegalovirus exposure and HLA in healthy donors. Remarks on this clone: Its antigen remains unidentified.

The PCR made use of 60 Vbeta and 13 Jbeta primers. Sequencing used immunoSEQ multiplex PCR; TCRdb keeps in-frame clones, though not all of them. This table has under 150,000 clones, approximately 85% appearing once. The CDR3 runs 14 residues. Germline V gene lookup returns CDR1 SNHLY and CDR2 FYNNEI. V was trimmed by 6 bases and J by 4 bases, leaving 16 bases between them. Whole-study findings and limits: Compared with the approximately 680-donor mean, an Asian-associated ancestry cluster reportedly had fewer N-insertions, according to a later analysis. Highly shared variants forming one cluster were likely a sequencing artifact.

The chain is built from TRBV2 and TRBJ2-7; possible D gene TRBD2, 6 bases. This receptor was taken from a boy between 5 and 17 years old in good health and CMV-seronegative. Sequencing was performed on PBMCs. In DNA form, the CDR3 reads TGTGCCAGCAGGACGGGACTGAGCATATACGAGCAGTACTTC. It translates to CASRTGLSIYEQYF.